A single sample gave rise to the 15 T cell receptor beta chains below, sequenced in a study of CD8 T cells in ankylosing spondylitis. General observations from the study: Blood of patients with ankylosing spondylitis appeared to be characterized by a TCR beta motif of roughly eight highly homologous variants.

TCRdb fed the 5' RACE reads into MiXCR, producing one record per CDR3 protein. The sample contains a few hundred thousand distinct CDR3 sequences, about 7% of which appear only once. These receptors are not linked to any known antigen. The sequenced sample was blood, either unsorted or a sorted T cell fraction (not recorded which). The receptors originated from a male donor with ankylosing spondylitis.

This clonotype was counted at least ten times. The gene calls are TRBV7-6 and TRBJ1-2; D is unclear. V shed 1 base and J shed 7 bases, with 10 bases lying between them. The CDR3 covers 13 residues. CDR1 and CDR2 from the germline V gene are SGHVS and FNYEAQ. The CDR3 bases are TGTGCCAGCAGCTTAGGTACCAGGACTGGCTACACCTTC. Residues: CASSLGTRTGYTF.

This sequence joins TRBV27 and TRBJ2-7; D unclear. Trimming took 0 bases from V and 0 from J, leaving 9 bases between them. The CDR3 is made up of 15 amino acids. CDR1 and CDR2 (germline): MNHEY, SMNVEV (reference sequence). The CDR3: CASSLSALASYEQYF. Written as DNA, the CDR3 is TGTGCCAGCAGTTTATCGGCGCTGGCCTCCTACGAGCAGTACTTC.

The genes are TRBV11-2 and TRBJ1-2; 8 bases match TRBD1. V lost 1 base and J lost 7; bases outside the gene matches: 8. Germline V gene data show CDR1 as SGHAT and CDR2 as FQNNGV. The CDR3 totals 15 residues. CDR3 DNA: TGTGCCAGCAGCTTAGGTCCGCAGGGGGCCCTTGGCTACACCTTC. It yields the protein CASSLGPQGALGYTF. Based on the CDR3 plus reference TRBV11-2 and TRBJ1-2, the full variable domain is EAGVAQSPRYKIIEKRQSVAFWCNPISGHATLYWYQQILGQGPKLLIQFQNNGVVDDSQLPKDRFSAERLKGVDSTLKIQPAKLEDSAVYLCASSLGPQGALGYTFGSGTRLTVV.

This clonotype was seen at least ten times. The CDR3 protein is CASSLGLNVDRGIGYTF. The CDR3 region has the DNA TGTGCCAGCAGCTTAGGTCTCAACGTGGACAGGGGAATTGGCTACACCTTC. V usage is TRBV11-2 and J usage is TRBJ1-2, with 9 bases matching TRBD1. Looked up from germline, CDR1 is SGHAT and CDR2 is FQNNGV. V trimming: 1 base; J trimming: 7 bases; junction bases outside the gene matches: 13. There are 17 residues in the CDR3. The variable domain in full, with the rest retrieved from reference TRBV11-2 and TRBJ1-2, is EAGVAQSPRYKIIEKRQSVAFWCNPISGHATLYWYQQILGQGPKLLIQFQNNGVVDDSQLPKDRFSAERLKGVDSTLKIQPAKLEDSAVYLCASSLGLNVDRGIGYTFGSGTRLTVV.

This clonotype came up many times. This chain connects TRBV15 to TRBJ1-4; 7 bases are a match to TRBD1. Germline trimming cut 0 bases from V and 4 bases from J; bases unmatched to any gene: 8. The CDR3 length is 17 residues. Germline V gene data show CDR1 as LNHNV and CDR2 as YYDKDF (reference sequence). Here the CDR3 reads CATSRDLSGQLNEKLFF. The CDR3 nucleotides are TGTGCCACCAGCAGAGATTTGTCGGGACAGCTTAATGAAAAACTGTTTTTT. Looking up the rest from reference TRBV15 and TRBJ1-4 gives the full variable domain: DAMVIQNPRYQVTQFGKPVTLSCSQTLNHNVMYWYQQKSSQAPKLLFHYYDKDFNNEADTPDNFQSRRPNTSFCFLDIRSPGLGDTAMYLCATSRDLSGQLNEKLFFGSGTQLSVL.

This chain joins TRBV6-2 or TRBV6-3 and TRBJ1-1, with D unclear. The V gene's germline CDR1 is MNHEY and CDR2 SVGEGT. Trimming took 2 bases from V and 1 from J, leaving 20 bases between them. This CDR3 spans 18 amino acids. The CDR3 is CASSYLSTPGRKNTEAFF. The CDR3 nucleotides read TGTGCCAGCAGTTACCTGTCAACCCCTGGACGAAAGAACACTGAAGCTTTCTTT.

This clonotype occurred many times. This chain connects TRBV20-1 to TRBJ1-1; TRBD1 might be the D (5 bases). Germline CDR1 is DFQATT and CDR2 is SNEGSKA (reference sequence). CDR3 size: 13 residues. V was cut by 0 bases and J by 6 bases, with 11 bases left in between. CDR3 region: CSARDRTGPEAFF. The CDR3 DNA is TGCAGTGCTAGAGATCGAACGGGACCTGAAGCTTTCTTT.

This clonotype was recorded at least ten times. The genes are TRBV5-1 and TRBJ2-3; D uncertain. V was cut by 1 base and J by 0 bases, with 12 bases left in between. Germline V gene sequence: CDR1 SGHRS, CDR2 YFSETQ. This CDR3 contains 16 residues. As DNA, the CDR3 is TGCGCCAGCAGCTTGTCGTCCGGTCGAAGCACAGATACGCAGTATTTT. Amino acids: CASSLSSGRSTDTQYF.

This clonotype has a count of ten or more. The chain is built from TRBV27 and TRBJ1-6; no clear D gene. Trimming left V 3 bases short and J 8 bases short, with 11 bases between. The CDR3 consists of 14 residues. Germline CDR1 reads MNHEY; CDR2 reads SMNVEV (reference sequence). The CDR3 reads CASSLSEAYSPLHF. DNA of the CDR3: TGTGCCAGCAGTTTGTCAGAGGCCTATTCACCCCTCCACTTT.

V is TRBV5-1 and J is TRBJ2-2; 10 bases align to TRBD1. Per the germline V gene, CDR1 is SGHRS and CDR2 is YFSETQ. Trimming took 4 bases from V and 5 from J; bases not matched to a gene: 11. The CDR3 contains 17 residues. The CDR3 DNA reads as TGCGCCAGCAGCGATGACAGGGGGCGATTGAGGACCGGGGAGCTGTTTTTT. Protein product: CASSDDRGRLRTGELFF.

This clonotype was recorded many times. This rearrangement joins TRBV29-1 to TRBJ1-1; a weak D match, TRBD1 (6 bases). The CDR3 extends over 14 amino acids. V lost 7 bases and J lost 3, with 18 bases in between. Germline V lookup: CDR1 SQVTM, CDR2 ANQGSEA. DNA for the CDR3: TGCAGCGCAAGACCTACCGACAGGTACACTGAAGCTTTCTTT. Translation: CSARPTDRYTEAFF.

This clonotype was counted at least ten times. The J gene is TRBJ2-2, the V gene TRBV28; the D is unclear. There are 15 residues in the CDR3. Looked up from germline, CDR1 is MDHEN and CDR2 is SYDVKM. Between the trimmed V and J ends, which lost 3 bases and 5 bases, there was a span of 13 bases. CDR3 DNA: TGTGCCAGCAGTTTTGGCGGACCTGGTACCGGGGAGCTGTTTTTT. Its protein product is CASSFGGPGTGELFF.

This clonotype appeared a few times. The gene calls are TRBV4-1 and TRBJ1-6; D might be TRBD1 (5 bases). Germline V gene lookup returns CDR1 MGHRA and CDR2 YSYEKL. The CDR3 is 16 amino acids. V was clipped by 4 bases and J by 7 bases, with 17 bases between them. The CDR3 nucleotides are TGCGCCAGCAGCCTCTGGTACCGACAGCAGAATTCACCCCTCCACTTT. It codes for CASSLWYRQQNSPLHF.

This clonotype was seen repeatedly, ten times or more. The gene calls are TRBV5-8 and TRBJ1-1, with a weak D call TRBD1 (6 bases). The CDR3 length is 15 residues. V lost 5 bases, J lost 7 bases, and 21 bases lay in between. The germline V gene has CDR1 SGHTS and CDR2 YDEGEE. This CDR3 is CASRTGQRTSVEAFF. The CDR3 coding sequence is TGTGCCAGCAGAACCGGACAGAGGACTTCTGTTGAAGCTTTCTTT.

The chain couples TRBV7-6 to TRBJ1-2; D not certain. Germline V CDR1 and CDR2: SGHVS, FNYEAQ. Trimming removed 0 bases from V and 4 bases from J, with 12 bases in between. This CDR3 spans 15 amino acids. CDR3 nucleotide sequence: TGTGCCAGCAGCTTAGCGCCGGGTCTCGGCTATGGCTACACCTTC. This encodes CASSLAPGLGYGYTF. Filled out from reference TRBV7-6 and TRBJ1-2, the complete variable domain reads GAGVSQSPRYKVTKRGQDVALRCDPISGHVSLYWYRQALGQGPEFLTYFNYEAQQDKSGLPNDRFSAERPEGSISTLTIQRTEQRDSAMYRCASSLAPGLGYGYTFGSGTRLTVV.